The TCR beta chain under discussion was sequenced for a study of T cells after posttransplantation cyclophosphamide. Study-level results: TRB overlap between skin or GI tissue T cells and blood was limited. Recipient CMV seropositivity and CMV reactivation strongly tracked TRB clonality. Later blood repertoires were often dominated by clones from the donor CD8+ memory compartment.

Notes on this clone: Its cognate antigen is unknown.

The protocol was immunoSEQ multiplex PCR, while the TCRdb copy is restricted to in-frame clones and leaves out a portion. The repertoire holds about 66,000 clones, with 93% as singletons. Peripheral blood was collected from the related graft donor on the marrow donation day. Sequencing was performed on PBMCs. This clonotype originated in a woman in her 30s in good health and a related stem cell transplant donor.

This chain's CDR3 is CASSLSGRQNQPQHF. The CDR3 DNA is TGTGCCAGCAGTTTATCAGGCAGGCAGAATCAGCCCCAGCATTTT. The rearrangement joins TRBV27 to TRBJ1-5; D is uncertain. Germline values: CDR1 MNHEY, CDR2 SMNVEV (reference sequence). With 0 bases removed from V and 4 bases from J, the gap between germline ends came to 10 bases. CDR3 size: 15 residues.